The clone carrying this T cell receptor (beta chain) was recorded only once. This entry comes from a study of T cell changes during pregnancy in multiple sclerosis. Profiling relied on immunoSEQ multiplex PCR, and the TCRdb table lists in-frame clones only, not all of them. The repertoire includes some 56,000 clones, around 90% of them detected once, and 2.8% sits in the top ten. The V end lost 5 bases, the J end lost 6 bases, and 22 bases lay between the germline ends. Germline V CDR1 and CDR2: LNHDA, SQIVND (reference sequence). The CDR3 contains 16 residues. Sequenced material: peripheral blood, taken in the third trimester of pregnancy. This TCR was sampled from a female donor in good health, enrolled as a control in a pregnancy study. V is TRBV19 and J is TRBJ1-1; D is perhaps TRBD1 (5 bases). The CDR3 bases are TGTGCCAGTAGTCTACCGGAAAGGGGTAGGGCGGCTGAAGCTTTCTTT. Its translation is CASSLPERGRAAEAFF.